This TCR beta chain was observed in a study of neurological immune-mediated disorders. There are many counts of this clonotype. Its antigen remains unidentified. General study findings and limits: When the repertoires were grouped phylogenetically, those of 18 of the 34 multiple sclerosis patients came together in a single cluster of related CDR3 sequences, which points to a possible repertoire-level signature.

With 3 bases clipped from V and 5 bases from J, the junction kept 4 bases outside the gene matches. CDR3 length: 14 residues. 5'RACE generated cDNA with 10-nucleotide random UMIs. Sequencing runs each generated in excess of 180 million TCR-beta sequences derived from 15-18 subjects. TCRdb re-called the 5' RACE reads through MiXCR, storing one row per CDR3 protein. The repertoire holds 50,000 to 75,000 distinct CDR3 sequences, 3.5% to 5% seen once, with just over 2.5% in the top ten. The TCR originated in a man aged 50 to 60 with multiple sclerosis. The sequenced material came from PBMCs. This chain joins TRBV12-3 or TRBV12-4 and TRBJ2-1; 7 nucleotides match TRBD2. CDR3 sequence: CASSFSGRNNEQFF. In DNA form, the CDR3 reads TGTGCCAGCAGTTTTAGCGGGCGGAACAATGAGCAGTTCTTC.